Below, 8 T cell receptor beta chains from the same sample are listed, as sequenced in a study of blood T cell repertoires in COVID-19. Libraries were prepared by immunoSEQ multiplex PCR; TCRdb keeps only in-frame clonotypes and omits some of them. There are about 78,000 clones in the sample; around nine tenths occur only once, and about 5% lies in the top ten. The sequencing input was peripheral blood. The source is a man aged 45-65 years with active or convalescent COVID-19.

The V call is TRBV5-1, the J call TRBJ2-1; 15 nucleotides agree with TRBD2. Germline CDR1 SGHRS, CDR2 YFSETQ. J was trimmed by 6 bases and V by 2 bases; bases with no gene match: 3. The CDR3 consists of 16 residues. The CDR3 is CASSLRTSGGVNEQFF. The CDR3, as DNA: TGCGCCAGCAGCTTAAGGACTAGCGGGGGGGTCAATGAGCAGTTCTTC.

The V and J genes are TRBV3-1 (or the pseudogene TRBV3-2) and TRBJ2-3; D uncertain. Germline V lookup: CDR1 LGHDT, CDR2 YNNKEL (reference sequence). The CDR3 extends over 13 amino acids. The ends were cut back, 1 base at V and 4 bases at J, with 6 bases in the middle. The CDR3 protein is CASSQVVPDTQYF. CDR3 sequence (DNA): TGTGCCAGCAGCCAAGTAGTTCCAGATACGCAGTATTTT.

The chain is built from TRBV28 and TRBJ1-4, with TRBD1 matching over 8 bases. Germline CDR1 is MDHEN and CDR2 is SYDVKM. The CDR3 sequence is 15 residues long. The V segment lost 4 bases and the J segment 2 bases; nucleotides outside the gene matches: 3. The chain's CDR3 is CASSSTGGTNEKLFF. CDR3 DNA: TGTGCCAGCAGTTCCACAGGGGGGACTAATGAAAAACTGTTTTTT.

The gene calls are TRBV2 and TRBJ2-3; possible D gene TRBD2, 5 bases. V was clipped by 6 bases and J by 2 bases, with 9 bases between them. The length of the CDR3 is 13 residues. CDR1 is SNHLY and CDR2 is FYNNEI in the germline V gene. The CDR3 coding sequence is TGTGCCAGCAGCCGAGGGTCCACAGATACGCAGTATTTT. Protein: CASSRGSTDTQYF. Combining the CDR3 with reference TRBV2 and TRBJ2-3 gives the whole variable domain EPEVTQTPSHQVTQMGQEVILRCVPISNHLYFYWYRQILGQKVEFLVSFYNNEISEKSEIFDDQFSVERPDGSNFTLKIRSTKLEDSAMYFCASSRGSTDTQYFGPGTRLTVL.

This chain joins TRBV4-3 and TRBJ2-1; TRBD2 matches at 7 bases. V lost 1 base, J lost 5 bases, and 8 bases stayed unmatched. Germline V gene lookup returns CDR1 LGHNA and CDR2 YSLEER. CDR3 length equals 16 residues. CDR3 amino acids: CASSQGYASGDNEQFF. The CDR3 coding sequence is TGCGCCAGCAGCCAAGGCTACGCTAGCGGAGACAATGAGCAGTTCTTC.

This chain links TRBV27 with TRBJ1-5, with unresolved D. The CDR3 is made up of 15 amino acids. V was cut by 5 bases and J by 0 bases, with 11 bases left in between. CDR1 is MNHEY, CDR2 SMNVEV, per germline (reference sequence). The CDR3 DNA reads TGTGCCAGCAGTCCACGCCAGGATAGCAATCAGCCCCAGCATTTT. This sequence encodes CASSPRQDSNQPQHF.

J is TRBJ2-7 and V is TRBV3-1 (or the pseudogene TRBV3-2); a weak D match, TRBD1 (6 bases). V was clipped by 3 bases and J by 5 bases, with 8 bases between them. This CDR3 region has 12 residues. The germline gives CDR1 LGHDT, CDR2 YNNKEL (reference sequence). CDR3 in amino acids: CASSQGTNEQYV. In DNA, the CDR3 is TGTGCCAGCAGCCAGGGGACAAACGAGCAGTACGTC.

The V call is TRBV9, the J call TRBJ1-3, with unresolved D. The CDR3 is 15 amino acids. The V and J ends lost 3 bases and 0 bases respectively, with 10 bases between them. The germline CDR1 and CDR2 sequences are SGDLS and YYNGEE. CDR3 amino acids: CASSGRRGSGNTIYF. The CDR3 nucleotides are TGTGCCAGCAGCGGGCGGAGAGGCTCTGGAAACACCATATATTTT.